This T cell receptor (beta chain) was captured in a study of Ad26.COV2.S vaccination and SARS-CoV-2 variants. Background on the study: Donor got 5x10^10 or 1x10^11 viral particles of Ad26.COV2.S.

Produced via immunoSEQ multiplex PCR; TCRdb's table is partial and in-frame only. Of approximately 410,000 clones in the sample, approximately 92% were seen once. CDR1 is DFQATT, CDR2 SNEGSKA, per germline (reference sequence). CDR3 length equals 14 residues. Trimming left V 6 bases short and J 3 bases short, with 14 bases between. As to this clone: Its target is unknown.

Overall study findings and caveats: Vaccine recipients surpassed placebo recipients in spike-specific TCR breadth.

Treatment noted: 15 to 20 received Ad26.COV2.S at low or high dose, single or two shots; about 5 received placebo; per-sample allocation not given. Sampling was performed 63 days after the first vaccine or placebo injection. The study used a vaccine consisting of an Ad26 vector that expressed Wuhan-strain SARS-CoV-2 spike. This chain connects TRBV20-1 to TRBJ1-4; a weak D match, TRBD1 (5 bases). Sequenced material: peripheral blood, taken in a trial of Ad26.COV2.S vaccine versus placebo. The source is a person between 18 and 60 years old who received the Ad26.COV2.S COVID-19 vaccine or a placebo. The CDR3 bases are TGCAGTGCCAGTGACAGACGCCCTAATGAAAAACTGTTTTTT. Encoded protein: CSASDRRPNEKLFF.